This T cell receptor (beta chain) was captured by sequencing in a study of T cells in narcolepsy. Overall study: Donors had narcolepsy type 1 or type 2, or were healthy controls.

In regard to this clone: Antigen: not known.

Clones were sequenced by immunoSEQ multiplex PCR, and TCRdb holds only the in-frame ones, with some missing. The table shows 30,000 or so clones, with around 77% occurring only once. V trimming: 1 base; J trimming: 8 bases; junction bases outside the gene matches: 12. CDR1 and CDR2 (germline): LNHNV, YYDKDF (reference sequence). This CDR3 contains 17 residues. The study, taken as a whole, reports: Some memory CD4+ repertoires had no autoreactive clone sequences. Autoreactive clonotypes reportedly recurred in blood of same and different patients, not controls. HCRT-specific and TRIB2-specific autoreactive clonotypes appeared among same-patient CSF and blood CD4+ clonotypes.

The source material was memory (CD45RA-) CD4+ T cells from blood. V gene TRBV15 combines with J gene TRBJ2-4, with TRBD2 identical over 9 bases. The TCR was taken from a human donor in good health. The CDR3 sequence is CATSRATSGVGGDIQYF. The DNA of the CDR3 is TGTGCCACCAGCAGAGCGACTAGCGGAGTGGGGGGGGACATTCAGTACTTC.